This is a list of T cell receptor beta chains from one sample in a study of vaccination effects on CD4 cells after COVID-19. Profiled with immunoSEQ multiplex PCR; TCRdb holds only in-frame clones, not every one. The table has 50,000 to 65,000 clones, roughly 79% seen once. These receptors have no known antigen. Here the sequenced sample was CD4+ T cells from PBMCs cultured with HCoV-229E spike peptides, taken before COVID-19 vaccination. These receptors all stem from a human donor who received a COVID-19 vaccine. CDR3s include the opening cysteine and the closing phenylalanine or tryptophan. The D gene is left open where the match is weak. Where a row states a size, it is once, few, many or the class of an expanded clone; other rows omit it.

J | D | V | size | DNA | CDR3
TRBJ1-1 | NA | TRBV5-5 | NA | TGTGCCAGCAGCTTTTTCACGGCTCGTCGCACTGAAGCTTTCTTT | CASSFFTARRTEAFF
TRBJ1-2 | NA | TRBV30 | NA | TGTGCCTGGAGTGCATCAGGAATAAACCATGACAGCTATGGCTACACCTTC | CAWSASGINHDSYGYTF
TRBJ1-1 | NA | TRBV18 | few | TGTGCCAGCTCACCGGACAGAAGGAACACTGAAGCTTTCTTT | CASSPDRRNTEAFF
TRBJ1-2 | NA | TRBV6-5 | NA | TGTGCCAGCAAGCAATGGGACTTCGATTCATATGGCTACACCTTC | CASKQWDFDSYGYTF
TRBJ2-1 | NA | TRBV5-6 | NA | TGTGCCAGCAGCTTGGAACAGCCCTCCTACAATGAGCAGTTCTTC | CASSLEQPSYNEQFF
TRBJ1-1 | NA | TRBV28 | NA | TGTGCCAGCAGTCCTATGCGGGTGGGGAAACCTACTGAAGCTTTCTTT | CASSPMRVGKPTEAFF
TRBJ1-1 | NA | TRBV4-1 | few | TGCGCCAGCAGCCGGAACCCGGGGAGCCTGAACACTGAAGCTTTCTTT | CASSRNPGSLNTEAFF
TRBJ1-5 | TRBD1 | TRBV6-2/TRBV6-3 | NA | TGTGCCAGCAGTTACGGGACAGGGGGTCACCAGCCCCAGCATTTT | CASSYGTGGHQPQHF
TRBJ2-2 | NA | TRBV24-1 | NA | TGTGCCACCAGTGATTTACTATTGTCTGGGGAGCTGTTTTTT | CATSDLLLSGELFF
TRBJ2-5 | TRBD2 | TRBV24-1 | NA | TGTGCCACCAGTGATACCCGGGACGCCGGGGGGGAGACCCAGTACTTC | CATSDTRDAGGETQYF
TRBJ1-1 | NA | TRBV27 | NA | TGTGCCAGCAGCAGAGGACCGGAGTGGGGTGAAGCTTTCTTT | CASSRGPEWGEAFF
TRBJ1-2 | NA | TRBV30 | few | TGTGCCTGGAGTATGGGGATTAACTATGGCTACACCTTC | CAWSMGINYGYTF
TRBJ1-1 | NA | TRBV28 | once | TGTGCCAGCAGTCCACCCACAGGGACGAACACTGAAGCTTTCTTT | CASSPPTGTNTEAFF
TRBJ2-5 | NA | TRBV29-1 | NA | TGCAGCGTTGCTACACCGCCGGGGGCCCAGTACTTC | CSVATPPGAQYF
TRBJ2-1 | TRBD2 | TRBV6-5 | NA | TGTGCCAGCAGCGCTAGCGGACCCTACAATGAGCAGTTCTTC | CASSASGPYNEQFF
TRBJ1-2 | TRBD1 | TRBV11-2 | NA | TGTGCCAGCAGCTTGGGGGACAGTTCCCTCTATGGCTACACCTTC | CASSLGDSSLYGYTF
TRBJ2-3 | TRBD2 | TRBV19 | NA | TGTGCCAGTAGTATAGTCCCCCACACGGGAGGGATTACGCAGTATTTT | CASSIVPHTGGITQYF
TRBJ1-5 | TRBD1 | TRBV29-1 | NA | TGCAGCGTTGAAACTACAGGGGATGGAGCCCAGCATTTT | CSVETTGDGAQHF
TRBJ2-5 | NA | TRBV3-1/TRBV3-2 | NA | TGTGCCAGCAGCCCTCTCGGGGAGACCCAGTACTTC | CASSPLGETQYF
TRBJ1-1 | NA | TRBV27 | NA | TGTGCCAGCAGTTCCCTGGGGTGGGGCGTGAACACTGAAGCTTTCTTT | CASSSLGWGVNTEAFF
TRBJ2-5 | NA | TRBV11-2 | NA | TGTGCCAGCAGCTCCTTTGATCCGTGGATACAAGAGACCCAGTACTTC | CASSSFDPWIQETQYF
TRBJ1-2 | NA | TRBV4-1 | few | TGCGCCAGCAGGTATGCGACGGGCGACTATGGCTACACCTTC | CASRYATGDYGYTF
TRBJ1-5 | TRBD1 | TRBV6-5 | NA | TGTGCCAGCAGCAGGGACAGGGTAAATCAGCCCCAGCATTTT | CASSRDRVNQPQHF
TRBJ1-5 | TRBD1 | TRBV4-3 | once | TGCGCCAGCAGCCTGGACAGGGGGCTACAGCCCCAGCATTTT | CASSLDRGLQPQHF
TRBJ1-3 | NA | TRBV5-1 | NA | TGCGCCAGCAGCCTTCTCAGGGATCCTGGAAACACCATATATTTT | CASSLLRDPGNTIYF
TRBJ1-1 | NA | TRBV28 | NA | TGTGCCAGCAGTTCTCCCGGAGCACTTTGGACAGCTTTCTTT | CASSSPGALWTAFF
TRBJ2-2 | NA | TRBV19 | NA | TGTGCCAGTAGTTCCAATTTGGGCAGGGGAGGTAACACCGGGGAGCTGTTTTTT | CASSSNLGRGGNTGELFF
TRBJ1-1 | NA | TRBV30 | NA | TGTGCCTGGAGTGAACAGGGAAGCACTGAAGCTTTCTTT | CAWSEQGSTEAFF
TRBJ1-6 | NA | TRBV5-1 | few | TGCGCCAGCAGCTTGGAATATCAGAATTCACCCCTCCACTTT | CASSLEYQNSPLHF
TRBJ1-1 | NA | TRBV19 | NA | TGTGCCAGTAGTTTCCAGGGAGGGCGGAACACTGAAGCTTTCTTT | CASSFQGGRNTEAFF
TRBJ2-2 | NA | TRBV10-1 | NA | TGCGCCAGCAGTGAACAACAGGGCGTCGGGGAGCTGTTTTTT | CASSEQQGVGELFF
TRBJ2-1 | NA | TRBV5-3 | NA | TGTGCCAGTAAGGGGGGGCTTAAGAGCTCCTACAATGAGCAGTTCTTC | CASKGGLKSSYNEQFF
TRBJ2-6 | TRBD2 | TRBV7-2 | NA | TGTGCCAGCAGCTTAGATAGCGGGGGCTCTGGGGCCAACGTCCTGACTTTC | CASSLDSGGSGANVLTF
TRBJ2-1 | NA | TRBV18 | NA | TGTGCCAGCTCACCGGAGGCGGGTAACAATGAGCAGTTCTTC | CASSPEAGNNEQFF
TRBJ1-2 | TRBD1 | TRBV2 | NA | TGTGCCAGCAGTGAGGGACAGGGTGGTTATGGCTACACCTTC | CASSEGQGGYGYTF
TRBJ2-1 | TRBD1 | TRBV5-1 | NA | TGCGCCAGCAGCTGGGGGACAGACTCCTACAATGAGCAGTTCTTC | CASSWGTDSYNEQFF
TRBJ1-1 | NA | TRBV29-1 | once | TGCAGCGTTAGGCCGTCGAACACTGAAGCTTTCTTT | CSVRPSNTEAFF
TRBJ1-6 | NA | TRBV3-1/TRBV3-2 | few | TGTGCCAGCAGTCTCCAATGGGACTTGGGAGCACCCCTCCACTTT | CASSLQWDLGAPLHF
TRBJ1-2 | NA | TRBV2 | NA | TGTGCCAGCAGTGAAGAGACAGCTGGCTACACCTTC | CASSEETAGYTF